The entry that follows covers one TCR beta chain sequence. Generated by immunoSEQ multiplex PCR, the TCRdb table keeps only in-frame clones and is missing some. The table shows approximately 200,000 clones, with 83% occurring only once. CDR1 and CDR2 (germline): SGHRS, YFSETQ. The V and J ends lost 6 bases and 0 bases respectively, with 11 bases between them. There are 14 residues in the CDR3. This sample stems from a study of blood T cell repertoires in COVID-19. V is TRBV5-1 and J is TRBJ2-3; D is ambiguous. The origin of this receptor is a woman between 45 and 65 years old with acute or convalescent COVID-19. The sample taken for sequencing was peripheral blood. The CDR3 spells CASMGRLSTDTQYF. In DNA, the CDR3 is TGCGCCAGCATGGGCAGGCTGAGCACAGATACGCAGTATTTT.